These 5 T cell receptor beta chains originate from one sample sequenced in a study of spatial heterogeneity in lung cancer. TCRdb used MiXCR to reprocess the 5' RACE reads, holding one entry per CDR3 protein. The table lists some 34,000 distinct CDR3 sequences, roughly 7.2% of them singletons. Time point indicated: sample taken at primary tumor resection. The specimen comprised PBMCs, sampled at surgery. All receptors come from a female donor with early-stage non-small cell lung cancer.

This clonotype was found many times. The chain uses TRBV4-3 and TRBJ1-4; D remains ambiguous. Between the trimmed V and J ends, which lost 0 bases and 6 bases, there was a span of 8 bases. The CDR3 consists of 14 residues. The germline V gene encodes CDR1 LGHNA and CDR2 YSLEER. DNA of the CDR3: TGCGCCAGCAGCCAAGAACCCCAGGATGAAAAACTGTTTTTT. Protein sequence: CASSQEPQDEKLFF.

This clonotype is medium-sized by share. The chain carries TRBV7-6 and TRBJ2-3; maybe TRBD2 (6 bases). Germline V CDR1 and CDR2: SGHVS, FNYEAQ. The CDR3 loop spans 18 amino acids. V was clipped by 4 bases and J by 3 bases, with 23 bases between them. CDR3 nucleotides: TGTGCCAGCAGCTCGGGGCGGGGCGACTACTCAGGGACAGATACGCAGTATTTT. It is translated as CASSSGRGDYSGTDTQYF. Combining the CDR3 with reference TRBV7-6 and TRBJ2-3 gives the whole variable domain GAGVSQSPRYKVTKRGQDVALRCDPISGHVSLYWYRQALGQGPEFLTYFNYEAQQDKSGLPNDRFSAERPEGSISTLTIQRTEQRDSAMYRCASSSGRGDYSGTDTQYFGPGTRLTVL.

The genes are TRBV7-9 and TRBJ2-3, with 12 bases matching TRBD2. CDR1 and CDR2 (germline): SEHNR, FQNEAQ (reference sequence). The J segment lost 0 bases and the V segment lost 8 bases, leaving 6 bases of the junction unmatched. CDR3 length: 16 residues. CDR3 sequence (DNA): TGTGCCAGCGCGACTAGCGGGGGCCCTAGCACAGATACGCAGTATTTT. Its translation: CASATSGGPSTDTQYF.

CDR3: CASSLVGASEEQYF. The CDR3 DNA sequence: TGTGCCAGCTCCCTAGTGGGGGCAAGTGAGGAGCAGTACTTC. J is TRBJ2-7 and V is TRBV28; D is perhaps TRBD1 (6 bases). Looked up from germline, CDR1 is MDHEN and CDR2 is SYDVKM. V lost 8 bases to trimming and J lost 7 bases, with 21 bases between them. The CDR3 runs 14 residues.

This clonotype has ten or more counts. The chain is built from TRBV6-5 and TRBJ2-3; D call uncertain. Trimming left V 2 bases short and J 7 bases short, with 13 bases between. The CDR3 length is 14 residues. The germline V gene has CDR1 MNHEY and CDR2 SVGAGI. DNA of the CDR3: TGTGCCAGCAGTTACCAAGGACCAGGCAATACGCAGTATTTT. It translates to CASSYQGPGNTQYF.